The T cell receptor (beta chain) under discussion was sequenced for a study of vaccination and CD4 T cells after COVID-19. Study information: Convalescent individuals exhibited SARS-CoV-2 positivity on nasal swab PCR, with several mild and one severe presentation. Six male and four female convalescents took part, two of them Hispanic. Stimulation of cells relied on overlapping spike peptides derived from SARS-CoV-2, HCoV-NL63, HCoV-OC43 and HCoV-229E.

On this clonotype itself: Antigen: not known.

Sequencing of cultured CD4+ T cell DNA used the Oncomine TCR Beta short-read assay. MiXCR, applied by TCRdb to the PCR reads, yields one record per CDR3 protein. The table includes more than 15,000 distinct CDR3 sequences, about two fifths detected once. Broader study findings: Convalescent patients gained a median approximately 86% of their reactive clones only post-vaccination.

Treatment noted: approximately nine-day PBMC culture with coronavirus spike peptide pools or control peptides (ViraFEST assay). Specimen: CD4+ T cells from blood, cultured in vitro. The sequence was obtained from a human donor who had recovered from COVID-19.

The CDR3 nucleotides read TGTGCCAGTAGTACCTTGAACGTGTACTCCTACAATGAGCAGTTCTTC. As protein: CASSTLNVYSYNEQFF. The rearrangement links TRBV19 to TRBJ2-1, with D unresolved. The CDR3 runs 16 residues. Trimming took 4 bases from V and 0 from J, leaving 13 bases between them. Germline V CDR1 and CDR2: LNHDA, SQIVND (reference sequence).